The present entry profiles one T cell receptor beta chain with its context. There is no known antigen for this receptor. No base qualities exist here, and no much larger clone lies one base off it. This sample stems from a study of blood T cells in healthy people across ages (dated by TCRdb to about 2015). For the wider study: In model experiments, template switching captured roughly one uniquely barcoded TCR beta cDNA molecule for every two T cells. The study measured age-related changes in TCR beta repertoire diversity using deep sequencing normalized with unique cDNA molecular identifiers. The donors were divided into four age groups: young (average around 16 years), middle-aged (roughly 40), aged (under 70) and long-lived (about 80). Donors of different ages were randomly distributed across sequencing lanes to avoid experimental bias. The study analyzed two additional independent replicas of 1 million unique cDNA reads from the same blood draw for two donors, one aged 18 to 30 and one aged 80 or older.

Donors were 40 or so systemically healthy Caucasian individuals from Russia aged roughly 6 to 100 years. Each donor gave ten milliliters of peripheral blood, collected into EDTA-treated Vacutainer tubes. Ficoll-Paque density-gradient centrifugation was used to isolate PBMCs, with at least 6.5 million per sample. Trizol reagent was used to extract total RNA from PBMCs, with at least 5 micrograms per sample. The percentages of naive CD45RAhigh/CD27high T cells were determined by flow cytometry on a PBMC aliquot from every donor. General study outcomes and caveats: Because profiling used bulk unsorted PBMCs, naive and antigen-experienced compartments could not be compared conclusively. Total diversity estimates from one million sequenced T cells were considered lower bounds and underestimates. A strong correlation was found between observed TCR beta diversity and the percentage of naive T cells measured by flow cytometry. Because the CMV infection status of the donors was unknown, age-related changes in expanded clonotypes may potentially have been confounded. Compared with the aged group, more naive CD4+ T cells, fewer expanded clones and increased TCR diversity were shown by the long-lived group, suggesting age selection. As age increased, observed TCR beta diversity per million T cells dropped in a roughly linear way, and a significant reduction was already evident by age 40.

Receptors were amplified or captured by 5' RACE. These reads were obtained on an Illumina HiSeq 2500. The second PCR ran for roughly 7 to 12 cycles and used a J-beta primer mix along with a sample-barcoded 5' primer. A unique molecular identifier was introduced onto each TCR beta cDNA molecule by a template-switch 5' adaptor carrying 12 random nucleotides. At least 2.5 million CDR3-containing paired-end reads were obtained from each sample. First-strand cDNA was synthesized from all RNA with the Mint cDNA synthesis kit, primed by a TRBC-specific oligonucleotide. Following uracil-DNA glycosylase treatment, a first 18-cycle PCR with universal primers M1SS and BC2_uni_R was performed on all cDNA. Concerning the study's data processing: Normalization of each sample was performed by random selection of 1 million high-quality reads, each carrying a distinct molecular identifier. Reads with shared molecular identifiers were discarded instead of being binned into consensus sequences. MiTCR, with a Q25 quality threshold and the strictest error-elimination algorithm, was used for CDR3 identification, clonotype clustering and error correction. A nonparametric unseen species model with Euler transformation was used to estimate a lower bound on total TCR beta diversity. TCRdb itself trimmed the public reads at Q25 with fastp, ran MiXCR and retained productive beta chains. Rows are unified per CDR3 protein, each entry keeping the most common DNA and genes. These V and J calls originate from TCRdb's pipeline instead of the authors' own analysis. This sample holds about 1.8 million distinct CDR3 sequences; about 50% were observed only once. The ten largest clones represent over 2% of the sample.

The germline V gene (reference sequence) gives CDR1 as LGHDT and CDR2 as YNNKEL. V is cut by 5 bases and J by 0 bases, and the space between the germline ends is 11 bases. The CDR3 goes from the cysteine to the phenylalanine over 14 residues. Only the CDR3 DNA is retained, 42 bases long and in frame from the first base. The origin of this receptor is a woman aged 40 to 50 in good health. Sequencing input: blood. The chain links TRBV3-1 with TRBJ2-7; no D segment can be confidently identified. The nucleotide sequence reads as follows: TGTGCCAGCAGCGGAGCATTGGGCTCCTACGAGCAGTACTTC. It translates to CASSGALGSYEQYF.